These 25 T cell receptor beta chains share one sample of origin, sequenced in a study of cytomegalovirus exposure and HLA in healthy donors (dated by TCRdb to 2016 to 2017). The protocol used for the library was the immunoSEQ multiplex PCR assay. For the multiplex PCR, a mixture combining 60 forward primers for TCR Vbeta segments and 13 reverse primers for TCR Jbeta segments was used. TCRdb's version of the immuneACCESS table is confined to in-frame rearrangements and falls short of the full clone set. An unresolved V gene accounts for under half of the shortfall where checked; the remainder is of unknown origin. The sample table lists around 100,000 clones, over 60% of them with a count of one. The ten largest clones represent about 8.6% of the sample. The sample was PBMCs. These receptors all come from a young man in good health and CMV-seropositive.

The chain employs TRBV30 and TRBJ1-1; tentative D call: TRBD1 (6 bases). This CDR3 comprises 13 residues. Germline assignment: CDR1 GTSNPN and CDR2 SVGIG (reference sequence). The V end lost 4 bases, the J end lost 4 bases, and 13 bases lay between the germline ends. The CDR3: CAWKDRVTTEAFF. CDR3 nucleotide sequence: TGTGCCTGGAAGGACAGAGTCACCACTGAAGCTTTCTTT.

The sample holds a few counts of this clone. In nucleotides, the CDR3 is TGTGCCAGCAGAAACAGGGGTTACAATGAGCAGTTCTTC. Protein sequence: CASRNRGYNEQFF. This sequence joins TRBV2 and TRBJ2-1, with TRBD1 matching 7 bases. Per the germline V gene, CDR1 is SNHLY and CDR2 is FYNNEI. Losses at the gene ends were 6 bases for V and 4 bases for J; bases not matched to a gene: 3. This CDR3 is 13 amino acids long.

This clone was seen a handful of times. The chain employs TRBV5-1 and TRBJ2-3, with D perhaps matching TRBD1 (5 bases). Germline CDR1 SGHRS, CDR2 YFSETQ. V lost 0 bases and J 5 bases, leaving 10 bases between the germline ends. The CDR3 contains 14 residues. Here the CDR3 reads CASSLARVLDTQYF. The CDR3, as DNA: TGCGCCAGCAGCTTGGCCAGGGTGCTAGATACGCAGTATTTT.

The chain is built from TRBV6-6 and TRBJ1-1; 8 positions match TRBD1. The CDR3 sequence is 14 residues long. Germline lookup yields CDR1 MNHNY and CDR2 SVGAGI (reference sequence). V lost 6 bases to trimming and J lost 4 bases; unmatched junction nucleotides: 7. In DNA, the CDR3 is TGTGCCAGCAGACGGACAGGGAGGGGCACTGAAGCTTTCTTT. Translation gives CASRRTGRGTEAFF.

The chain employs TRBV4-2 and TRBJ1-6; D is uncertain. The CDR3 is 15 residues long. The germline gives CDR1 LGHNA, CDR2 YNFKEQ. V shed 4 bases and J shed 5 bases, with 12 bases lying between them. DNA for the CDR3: TGTGCCAGCAGCCTGAGCGCCGTAGATAATTCACCCCTCCACTTT. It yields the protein CASSLSAVDNSPLHF.

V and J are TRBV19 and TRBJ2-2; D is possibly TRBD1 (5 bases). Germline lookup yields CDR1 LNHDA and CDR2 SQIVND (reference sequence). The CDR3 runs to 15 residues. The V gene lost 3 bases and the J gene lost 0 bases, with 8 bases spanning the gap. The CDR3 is CASSIGHSNTGELFF. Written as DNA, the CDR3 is TGTGCCAGTAGTATTGGACATTCGAACACCGGGGAGCTGTTTTTT.

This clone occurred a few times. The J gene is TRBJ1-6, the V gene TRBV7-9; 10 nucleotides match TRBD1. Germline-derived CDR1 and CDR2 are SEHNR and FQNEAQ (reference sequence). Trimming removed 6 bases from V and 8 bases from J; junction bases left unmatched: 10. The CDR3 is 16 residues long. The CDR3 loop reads CASSYNRDRGYSPLHF. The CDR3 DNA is TGTGCCAGCAGTTATAACCGGGACAGGGGTTATTCACCCCTCCACTTT.

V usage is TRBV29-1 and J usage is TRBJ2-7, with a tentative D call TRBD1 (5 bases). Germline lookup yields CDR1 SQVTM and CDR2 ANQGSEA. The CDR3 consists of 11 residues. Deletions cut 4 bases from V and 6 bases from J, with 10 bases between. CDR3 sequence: CSVAVGREQYV. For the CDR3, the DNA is TGCAGCGTTGCTGTGGGGCGCGAGCAGTACGTC.

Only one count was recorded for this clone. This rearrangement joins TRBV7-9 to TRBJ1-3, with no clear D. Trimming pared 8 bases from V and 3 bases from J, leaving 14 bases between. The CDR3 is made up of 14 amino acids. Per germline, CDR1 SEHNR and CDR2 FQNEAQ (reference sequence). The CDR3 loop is CASLQRRDGNTIYF. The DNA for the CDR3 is TGTGCCAGCCTCCAAAGGAGGGATGGAAACACCATATATTTT.

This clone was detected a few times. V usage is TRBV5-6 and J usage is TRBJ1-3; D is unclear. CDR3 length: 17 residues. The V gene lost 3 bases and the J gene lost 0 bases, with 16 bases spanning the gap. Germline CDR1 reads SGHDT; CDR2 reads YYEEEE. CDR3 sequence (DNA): TGTGCCAGCAGCTACACCCTCCTGGGCCACTCTGGAAACACCATATATTTT. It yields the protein CASSYTLLGHSGNTIYF.

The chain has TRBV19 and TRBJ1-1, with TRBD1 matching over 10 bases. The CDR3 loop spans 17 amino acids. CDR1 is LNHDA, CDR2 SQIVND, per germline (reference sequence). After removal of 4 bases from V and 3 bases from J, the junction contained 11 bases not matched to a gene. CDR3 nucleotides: TGTGCCAGTAGTAGCAACCGGGACAGGGGCTTACACACTGAAGCTTTCTTT. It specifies CASSSNRDRGLHTEAFF.

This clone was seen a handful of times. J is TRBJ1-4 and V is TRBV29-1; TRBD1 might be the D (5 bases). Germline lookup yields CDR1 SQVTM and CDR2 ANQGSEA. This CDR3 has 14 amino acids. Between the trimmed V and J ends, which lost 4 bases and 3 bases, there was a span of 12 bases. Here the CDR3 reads CSVVPRGANEKLFF. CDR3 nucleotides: TGCAGCGTTGTGCCGCGGGGCGCTAATGAAAAACTGTTTTTT.

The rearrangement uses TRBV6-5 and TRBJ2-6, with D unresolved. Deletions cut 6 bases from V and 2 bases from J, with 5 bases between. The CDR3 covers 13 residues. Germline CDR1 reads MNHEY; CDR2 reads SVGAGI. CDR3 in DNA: TGTGCCAGCAGCCGCGCTGGGGCCAACGTCCTGACTTTC. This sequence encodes CASSRAGANVLTF.

DNA of the CDR3: TGTGCCAGCAGCTTACGCAGGGCATTAGAGACCCAGTACTTC. As protein: CASSLRRALETQYF. The V gene is TRBV5-4, the J gene TRBJ2-5, with D possibly being TRBD1 (5 bases). Trimming pared 2 bases from V and 4 bases from J, leaving 12 bases between. Germline V gene lookup returns CDR1 SGHNT and CDR2 YYREEE (reference sequence). This CDR3 region has 14 residues.

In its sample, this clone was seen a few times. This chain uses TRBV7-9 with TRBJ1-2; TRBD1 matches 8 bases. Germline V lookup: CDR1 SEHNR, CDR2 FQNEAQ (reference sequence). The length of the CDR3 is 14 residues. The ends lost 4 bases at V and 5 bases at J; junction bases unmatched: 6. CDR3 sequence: CASSSDREGYGYTF. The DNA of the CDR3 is TGTGCCAGCAGCTCGGACAGGGAGGGGTATGGCTACACCTTC.

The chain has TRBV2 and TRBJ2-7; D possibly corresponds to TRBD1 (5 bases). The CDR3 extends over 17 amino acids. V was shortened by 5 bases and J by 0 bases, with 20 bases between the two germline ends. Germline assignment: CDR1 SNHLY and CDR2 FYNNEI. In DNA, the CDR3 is TGTGCCAGCAGTCAGGACACCCTAGGCTATAGCTCCTACGAGCAGTACGTC. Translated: CASSQDTLGYSSYEQYV.

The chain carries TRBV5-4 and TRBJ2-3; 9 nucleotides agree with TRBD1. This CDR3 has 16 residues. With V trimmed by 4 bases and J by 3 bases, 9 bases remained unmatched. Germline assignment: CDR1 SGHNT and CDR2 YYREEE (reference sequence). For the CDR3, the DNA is TGTGCCAGCAGCACCGGGACAGGGAAGAGTACAGATACGCAGTATTTT. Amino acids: CASSTGTGKSTDTQYF. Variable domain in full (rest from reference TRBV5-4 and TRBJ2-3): ETGVTQSPTHLIKTRGQQVTLRCSSQSGHNTVSWYQQALGQGPQFIFQYYREEENGRGNFPPRFSGLQFPNYSSELNVNALELDDSALYLCASSTGTGKSTDTQYFGPGTRLTVL.

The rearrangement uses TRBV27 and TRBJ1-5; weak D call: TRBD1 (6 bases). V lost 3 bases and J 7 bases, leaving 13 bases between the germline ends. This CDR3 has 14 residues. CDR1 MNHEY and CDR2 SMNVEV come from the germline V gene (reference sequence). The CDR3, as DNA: TGTGCCAGCAGTTTTGGTGCGGGGGGCCAGCCCCAGCATTTT. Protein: CASSFGAGGQPQHF.

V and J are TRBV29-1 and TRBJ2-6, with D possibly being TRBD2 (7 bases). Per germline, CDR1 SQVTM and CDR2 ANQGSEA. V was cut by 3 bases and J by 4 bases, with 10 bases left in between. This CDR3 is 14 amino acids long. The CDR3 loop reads CSVEGGRGANVLTF. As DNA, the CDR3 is TGCAGCGTTGAGGGGGGGCGAGGGGCCAACGTCCTGACTTTC.

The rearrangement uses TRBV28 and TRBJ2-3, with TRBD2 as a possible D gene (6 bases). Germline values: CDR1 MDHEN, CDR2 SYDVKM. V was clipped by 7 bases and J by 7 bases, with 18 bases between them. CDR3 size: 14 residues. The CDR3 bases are TGTGCCAGCAAGGAGGAGGGACCCCAAAATACGCAGTATTTT. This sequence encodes CASKEEGPQNTQYF.

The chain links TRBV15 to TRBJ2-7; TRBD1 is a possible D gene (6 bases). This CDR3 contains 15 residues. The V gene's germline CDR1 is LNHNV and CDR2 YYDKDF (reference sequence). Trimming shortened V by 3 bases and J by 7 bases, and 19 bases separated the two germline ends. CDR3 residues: CATSRQTGPSGEQYF. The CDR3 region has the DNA TGTGCCACCAGCAGGCAGACAGGACCCTCGGGAGAGCAGTACTTC.

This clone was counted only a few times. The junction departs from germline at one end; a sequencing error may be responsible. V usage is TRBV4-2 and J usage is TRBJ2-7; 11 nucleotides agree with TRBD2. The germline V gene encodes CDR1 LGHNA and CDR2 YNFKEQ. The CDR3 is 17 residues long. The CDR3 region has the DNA TGTGCCGGCAGGACTAGCGGGCCAGACCTACCATCCTACGAGCAGTACTTC. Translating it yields CAGRTSGPDLPSYEQYF.

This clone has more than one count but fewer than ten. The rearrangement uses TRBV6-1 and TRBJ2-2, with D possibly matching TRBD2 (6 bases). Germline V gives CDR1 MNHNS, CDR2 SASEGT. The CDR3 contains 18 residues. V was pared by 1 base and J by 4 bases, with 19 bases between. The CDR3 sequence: CASSEVGGSLWVTGELFF. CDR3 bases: TGTGCCAGCAGTGAAGTGGGGGGATCTCTTTGGGTCACCGGGGAGCTGTTTTTT.

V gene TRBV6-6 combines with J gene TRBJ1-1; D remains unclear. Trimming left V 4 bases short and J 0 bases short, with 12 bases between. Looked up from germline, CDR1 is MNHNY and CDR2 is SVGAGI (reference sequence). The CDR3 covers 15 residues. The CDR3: CASSSARIMNTEAFF. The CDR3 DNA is TGTGCCAGCAGTTCTGCGAGGATCATGAACACTGAAGCTTTCTTT.

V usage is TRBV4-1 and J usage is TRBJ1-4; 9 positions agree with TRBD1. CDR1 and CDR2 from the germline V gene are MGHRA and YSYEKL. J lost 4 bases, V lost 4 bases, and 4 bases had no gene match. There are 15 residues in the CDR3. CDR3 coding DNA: TGCGCCAGCAGCCTGTCGGGACAGGGTAATGAAAAACTGTTTTTT. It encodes CASSLSGQGNEKLFF.